Shown below are 10 T cell receptor beta chains from a single sample sequenced in a study of T cell responses to AZD1222 COVID-19 vaccine. Libraries were prepared by immunoSEQ multiplex PCR; TCRdb keeps only in-frame clonotypes and omits some of them. The table has 100,000 to 150,000 clones, around 84% seen once. Specimen: peripheral blood, collected on day 0 of AZD1222 vaccination. The receptors stem from an adult in good health.

The rearrangement links TRBV4-1 to TRBJ2-7; 8 bases agree with TRBD2. Unmatched junction bases numbered 2, after V lost 2 bases and J lost 5 bases. Germline V gives CDR1 MGHRA, CDR2 YSYEKL. This CDR3 contains 13 residues. CDR3 nucleotides: TGCGCCAGCAGCCAATTACTAGCGGACGAGCAGTACTTC. Its translation is CASSQLLADEQYF.

This chain uses TRBV28 with TRBJ2-5; D possibly corresponds to TRBD1 (5 bases). The germline V and J ends were trimmed by 2 bases and 5 bases, with 12 bases remaining between them. Germline V gives CDR1 MDHEN, CDR2 SYDVKM. The CDR3 has 14 residues. The CDR3: CASSLLQGGETQYF. CDR3 sequence (DNA): TGTGCCAGCAGTTTACTCCAGGGTGGTGAGACCCAGTACTTC. Looking up the rest from reference TRBV28 and TRBJ2-5 gives the full variable domain: DVKVTQSSRYLVKRTGEKVFLECVQDMDHENMFWYRQDPGLGLRLIYFSYDVKMKEKGDIPEGYSVSREKKERFSLILESASTNQTSMYLCASSLLQGGETQYFGPGTRLLVL.

The chain couples TRBV5-1 to TRBJ2-1; D might be TRBD1 or TRBD2, each matching 5 bases. Looked up from germline, CDR1 is SGHRS and CDR2 is YFSETQ. The CDR3 is made up of 19 amino acids. Between the trimmed V and J ends, which lost 0 bases and 0 bases, there was a span of 19 bases. CDR3: CASSLGTSGPLGSYNEQFF. The CDR3 DNA reads TGCGCCAGCAGCTTGGGGACCTCGGGACCCCTCGGCTCCTACAATGAGCAGTTCTTC.

CDR3 sequence (DNA): TGTGCCAGCAGCTCCCCACGTTTAGGGCGCAAGGAAAAACTGTTTTTT. Translating it yields CASSSPRLGRKEKLFF. This sequence joins TRBV5-8 and TRBJ1-4; no firm D call. V was shortened by 3 bases and J by 8 bases, with 20 bases between the two germline ends. From germline, CDR1 is SGHTS and CDR2 YDEGEE. The CDR3 extends over 16 amino acids.

This clone was seen more than once but under ten times. CDR3 in amino acids: CASSWGLPEAFF. CDR3 nucleotides: TGCGCCAGCTCCTGGGGCCTTCCTGAAGCTTTCTTT. This chain joins TRBV23-1 and TRBJ1-1; tentatively, D is TRBD1 (5 bases). TRBV23-1 is sorted into the ORF group, with uncertain function. The CDR3 is 12 amino acids. V was pared by 8 bases and J by 6 bases, with 13 bases between.

V is TRBV5-1 and J is TRBJ2-5; D call uncertain. V was cut by 1 base and J by 4 bases, with 8 bases left in between. Germline CDR1 is SGHRS and CDR2 is YFSETQ. The CDR3 is 13 amino acids. The CDR3 DNA is TGCGCCAGCAGCTTGCGCTGGTTAGAGACCCAGTACTTC. This sequence encodes CASSLRWLETQYF.

V gene TRBV6-2 or TRBV6-3 combines with J gene TRBJ1-6, with D hard to call. V was clipped by 3 bases and J by 9 bases, with 6 bases between them. Germline lookup yields CDR1 MNHEY and CDR2 SVGEGT. The CDR3 totals 12 residues. The CDR3 nucleotides are TGTGCCAGCAGTTATAATAGTTCACCCCTCCACTTT. Translating it yields CASSYNSSPLHF.

The chain has TRBV12-3 or TRBV12-4 and TRBJ2-7; D is uncertain. The CDR3 has 13 residues. V gave up 0 bases and J gave up 1 base, with 4 bases separating them. Here the CDR3 reads CASSLAASYEQYF. The CDR3 nucleotides read TGTGCCAGCAGTTTAGCGGCATCCTACGAGCAGTACTTC.

The V and J genes are TRBV9 and TRBJ2-7; possible D gene TRBD2, 5 bases. The germline V gene encodes CDR1 SGDLS and CDR2 YYNGEE. The CDR3 covers 15 residues. V was cut by 4 bases and J by 3 bases, with 17 bases left in between. The CDR3, as DNA: TGTGCCAGCAGCTTCTCCGGAGGAGAAAACTACGAGCAGTACTTC. Amino acids: CASSFSGGENYEQYF.

V gene TRBV12-3 or TRBV12-4 combines with J gene TRBJ2-5; D gene uncertain. The CDR3 consists of 13 residues. V lost 7 bases and J 1 base, leaving 10 bases between the germline ends. The CDR3 here is CASNEGAQETQYF. The CDR3 bases are TGTGCCAGCAATGAAGGAGCCCAAGAGACCCAGTACTTC.